The clone carrying this T cell receptor (beta chain) was detected ten times or more. These data belong to a study of T cells after yellow fever vaccination. Study information: Fractions containing few cells were prepared with SMART-Seq v4 Ultra Low Input. General study points: Clonotype sharing between CD4 and CD8 compartments was small.

The J segment lost 4 bases and the V segment lost 2 bases, leaving 4 bases of the junction unmatched. This CDR3 is built from 15 residues. The germline V gene encodes CDR1 SGHRS and CDR2 YFSETQ. Template switching by 5'RACE produced TCR cDNA, adding a universal primer site and UMIs. TCRdb recomputed calls from the 5' RACE reads with MiXCR, one row per CDR3 protein. The sample includes under 20,000 distinct CDR3 sequences, about 4.1% of them seen just once. Sample: PBMCs, either bulk or a sorted T-cell subset (CD4+, CD8+, memory, or dextramer-sorted; not recorded which), taken 15 days after the yellow fever booster vaccination. The source of this sequence is a man aged 25 to 45 who received the YFV17D yellow fever vaccine. The chain is built from TRBV5-1 and TRBJ2-2; 8 bases are shared with TRBD2. The CDR3 bases are TGCGCCAGCAGCTTCCGGACTAGCAGCACCGGGGAGCTGTTTTTT. Protein sequence: CASSFRTSSTGELFF.